The present TCR beta chain was sequenced within a study of Ad26.COV2.S vaccination and SARS-CoV-2 variants. CDR1 LNHDA and CDR2 SQIVND come from the germline V gene (reference sequence). The ends were cut back, 8 bases at V and 6 bases at J, with 10 bases in the middle. The CDR3 is 12 amino acids. Documented treatment: about 20 received Ad26.COV2.S at low or high dose, single or two shots; about five received placebo; per-sample allocation not given. Sampling happened 63 days after the first vaccine or placebo injection. Data came from immunoSEQ multiplex PCR; TCRdb stores just in-frame clones and leaves some out. The sample yields 320,000 or so clones, roughly 90% seen once.

This sequence originates from a person aged 18-65 years who received the Ad26.COV2.S COVID-19 vaccine or a placebo. The J gene is TRBJ2-2, the V gene TRBV19; D gene uncertain. This specimen consisted of peripheral blood, obtained in a trial of Ad26.COV2.S vaccine versus placebo. As DNA, the CDR3 is TGTGCCAGTCAGAGTTACCCCGGGGAGCTGTTTTTT. This codes for CASQSYPGELFF.